The T cell receptor (beta chain) under discussion was sequenced for a study of blood T cell repertoires in COVID-19. About the study: Italy, Spain and the United States were the sources of the convalescent and acute COVID-19 samples. PBMCs, B-cell-depleted T cells, or T cells were the source of the cDNA or gDNA that made up the material.

CDR3 length equals 17 residues. Germline CDR1 SGHNT, CDR2 YENEEA. With V trimmed by 1 base and J by 1 base, 6 bases remained unmatched. During active infection, Seattle patients enrolled and were then monitored through disease. Repertoires were generated with immunoSEQ multiplex PCR, while TCRdb's copy carries only in-frame clones and drops some. The sample records hundreds of thousands of clones, roughly 89% being singletons. This TCR was recovered from a man in his late teens or twenties with COVID-19, enrolled during active disease. The rearrangement links TRBV11-3 to TRBJ2-3, with TRBD2 matching over 9 bases. Material for sequencing was peripheral blood. The CDR3 protein is CASSLVYRTSGTDTQYF. The CDR3, as DNA: TGTGCCAGCAGCTTAGTTTATAGGACTAGCGGCACAGATACGCAGTATTTT.